The 22 T cell receptor beta chains presented below share a single source sample, sequenced in a study of blood T cells in healthy people across ages. PCR was performed a second time for roughly 7 to 11 cycles using a sample-barcoded 5' primer and a J-beta primer mix. Each CDR3 protein is one row after TCRdb ran MiXCR on the 5' RACE reads. The repertoire includes almost 300,000 distinct CDR3 sequences, roughly 26% of them detected once, and 25% to 35% sits in the top ten. The sequencing sample was made of blood. The source is a woman between 65 and 79 years old in good health.

This clonotype showed up just a few times. CDR3 DNA: TGTGCCAGCAGCTTAGAGCCGGGGGTGACCAAAAACATTCAGTACTTC. Residues: CASSLEPGVTKNIQYF. V and J are TRBV7-2 and TRBJ2-4, with D tentatively TRBD2 (6 bases). CDR3 length: 16 residues. Germline V lookup: CDR1 SGHTA, CDR2 FQGNSA. V lost 1 base and J 2 bases, leaving 12 bases between the germline ends.

This clonotype has a handful of counts. The chain employs TRBV7-9 and TRBJ2-5; TRBD1 agrees at 7 bases. The germline V gene encodes CDR1 SEHNR and CDR2 FQNEAQ (reference sequence). V shed 1 base, J shed 6 bases, and the junction held 14 bases outside the gene matches. CDR3 size: 17 residues. The CDR3 region is CASSLVGLDRAAKTQYF. DNA of the CDR3: TGTGCCAGCAGCTTAGTTGGCCTAGACAGGGCAGCGAAGACCCAGTACTTC.

Remarks on this clonotype: One end of the junction fails to match germline, which may point to a read error. This rearrangement joins TRBV7-7 to TRBJ2-1; TRBD1 matches at 8 bases. This CDR3 contains 15 residues. The V gene's germline CDR1 is SSHAT and CDR2 FNYEAQ (reference sequence). CDR3 sequence: CASSRDRGLNNEQFF. The CDR3 DNA is TGTGCTAGCAGCCGAGACAGGGGACTTAACAATGAGCAGTTCTTC.

The chain employs TRBV18 and TRBJ2-3; maybe TRBD1 (5 bases). The CDR3 contains 14 residues. The V gene lost 3 bases and the J gene lost 5 bases, with 12 bases spanning the gap. CDR1 and CDR2 (germline): KGHSH, LQKENI. The CDR3 spells CASSPTTRVDTQYF. The DNA of the CDR3 is TGTGCCAGCTCACCTACGACCAGGGTAGATACGCAGTATTTT.

The rearrangement links TRBV12-3 or TRBV12-4 to TRBJ1-3; D uncertain. V shed 5 bases and J shed 0 bases, with 11 bases lying between them. The CDR3 contains 15 residues. The CDR3 DNA is TGTGCCAGCAGTCTCACGGGCTCCTCTGGAAACACCATATATTTT. Translation: CASSLTGSSGNTIYF.

This clonotype was counted only a few times. The V gene is TRBV5-1, the J gene TRBJ2-1; 15 bases match TRBD2. This CDR3 region has 19 residues. CDR1 is SGHRS and CDR2 is YFSETQ in the germline V gene. V was clipped by 3 bases and J by 3 bases; unmatched bases: 10. This chain's CDR3 is CASSSGLAGGPSGYNEQFF. The CDR3 DNA sequence: TGCGCCAGCAGCTCTGGACTAGCGGGAGGGCCTTCGGGCTACAATGAGCAGTTCTTC.

The table lists this clonotype with a count of one. The chain carries TRBV20-1 and TRBJ2-7; D remains unclear. The germline V and J ends were trimmed by 4 bases and 0 bases, with 10 bases remaining between them. The V gene's germline CDR1 is DFQATT and CDR2 SNEGSKA (reference sequence). The CDR3 runs to 13 residues. CDR3 amino acids: CSAMGRASYEQYF. The CDR3 nucleotides are TGCAGTGCTATGGGTCGGGCCTCCTACGAGCAGTACTTC.

This clonotype was seen a few times. V is TRBV7-3 and J is TRBJ2-1; a possible D gene is TRBD1 (7 bases). Trimming removed 3 bases at V and 5 bases at J, with 14 bases between. The germline gives CDR1 SGHTA, CDR2 FQGTGA. CDR3 length equals 15 residues. In DNA form, the CDR3 reads TGTGCCAGCAGCTTGGAGGGGGCCAAAAACAATGAGCAGTTCTTC. Translation: CASSLEGAKNNEQFF.

The chain joins TRBV7-2 to TRBJ2-5; 7 positions match TRBD1. The ends lost 4 bases at V and 7 bases at J; junction bases unmatched: 9. CDR3 length: 14 residues. Germline values: CDR1 SGHTA, CDR2 FQGNSA. CDR3 protein: CASSSPGAGGTQYF. In nucleotides, the CDR3 is TGTGCCAGCAGCTCCCCCGGGGCAGGGGGGACCCAGTACTTC. Looking up the rest from reference TRBV7-2 and TRBJ2-5 gives the full variable domain: GAGVSQSPSNKVTEKGKDVELRCDPISGHTALYWYRQSLGQGLEFLIYFQGNSAPDKSGLPSDRFSAERTGGSVSTLTIQRTQQEDSAVYLCASSSPGAGGTQYFGPGTRLLVL.

This clonotype was counted a few times. The V gene is TRBV12-3 or TRBV12-4, the J gene TRBJ2-7; 7 bases line up with TRBD1. This CDR3 has 16 amino acids. Trimming at V came to 4 bases and at J to 0 bases, leaving 9 bases not matched to a gene. CDR3 nucleotide sequence: TGTGCCAGCAGTTCCAGACAGGGCCTAACCTCCTACGAGCAGTACTTC. Its translation is CASSSRQGLTSYEQYF.

This clonotype was detected only a few times. This chain joins TRBV29-1 and TRBJ1-4, with D hard to call. The CDR3 length is 16 residues. Trimming shortened V by 2 bases and J by 0 bases, and 13 bases separated the two germline ends. Germline V lookup: CDR1 SQVTM, CDR2 ANQGSEA. CDR3 protein: CSVELGTAATNEKLFF. The CDR3 region has the DNA TGCAGCGTTGAATTGGGTACGGCTGCAACTAATGAAAAACTGTTTTTT.

Many counts were recorded for this clonotype. V is TRBV29-1 and J is TRBJ1-2, with 9 bases fitting TRBD1. Germline CDR1 SQVTM, CDR2 ANQGSEA. This CDR3 contains 13 residues. The junction had 11 bases not matched to a gene; V was cut back by 7 bases and J by 8 bases. The CDR3 reads CSAQPGQGRGYTF. As DNA, the CDR3 is TGCAGCGCCCAACCGGGACAGGGCCGCGGCTACACCTTC.

This clonotype was detected only a few times. The chain uses TRBV7-9 and TRBJ2-1, with TRBD2 matching 7 bases. CDR1 and CDR2 (germline): SEHNR, FQNEAQ (reference sequence). The trim removed 2 bases at V and 2 bases at J, leaving 3 bases unmatched. The CDR3 spans 15 residues. The CDR3 reads CASSLRGSTYNEQFF. In nucleotides, the CDR3 is TGTGCCAGCAGCTTACGCGGGAGCACCTACAATGAGCAGTTCTTC.

The rearrangement joins TRBV19 to TRBJ1-1, with D hard to call. Germline lookup yields CDR1 LNHDA and CDR2 SQIVND (reference sequence). There are 13 residues in the CDR3. V was trimmed by 11 bases and J by 1 base, leaving 14 bases between them. The CDR3 coding sequence is TGTGCCTGTAAACAGCTGCGGAACACTGAAGCTTTCTTT. It encodes CACKQLRNTEAFF.

The chain uses TRBV27 and TRBJ2-5; D gene ambiguous. This CDR3 contains 15 residues. V was shortened by 0 bases and J by 4 bases, with 12 bases between the two germline ends. The germline V gene has CDR1 MNHEY and CDR2 SMNVEV (reference sequence). This chain's CDR3 is CASSLSLKSRETQYF. CDR3 nucleotides: TGTGCCAGCAGTTTATCGTTGAAGTCACGAGAGACCCAGTACTTC.

In this sample, this clonotype turned up many times. The V call is TRBV7-3, the J call TRBJ2-1; weak D call: TRBD2 (6 bases). The germline V and J ends were trimmed by 2 bases and 0 bases, with 11 bases remaining between them. The CDR3 spans 16 residues. Per the germline V gene, CDR1 is SGHTA and CDR2 is FQGTGA. Here the CDR3 reads CASSLLSGSSYNEQFF. CDR3 DNA: TGTGCCAGCAGCTTACTTAGCGGAAGCTCCTACAATGAGCAGTTCTTC.

The sample holds many counts of this clonotype. The DNA for the CDR3 is TGTGCCAGCAGCTCTATATTTCAGTTCCTAGCGGGACGGACCTCCAATGAGCAGTTCTTC. This translates into CASSSIFQFLAGRTSNEQFF. V and J are TRBV11-2 and TRBJ2-1, with TRBD2 identical over 9 bases. CDR3 length: 20 amino acids. The V gene end was trimmed by 4 bases and the J gene end by 6 bases; junction bases not matched to a gene: 22. Looked up from germline, CDR1 is SGHAT and CDR2 is FQNNGV.

This clonotype was seen a single time. CDR3: CSARGHTVAEAFF. The CDR3 region has the DNA TGCAGTGCTAGAGGCCATACTGTCGCTGAAGCTTTCTTT. The chain carries TRBV20-1 and TRBJ1-1; no clear D. With 1 base removed from V and 6 bases from J, the gap between germline ends came to 12 bases. CDR3 size: 13 residues. From germline, CDR1 is DFQATT and CDR2 SNEGSKA (reference sequence).

This clonotype was detected only a few times. V usage is TRBV3-1 and J usage is TRBJ2-1; unclear D gene. Trimming shortened V by 1 base and J by 2 bases, and 3 bases separated the two germline ends. Germline V gene lookup returns CDR1 LGHDT and CDR2 YNNKEL (reference sequence). There are 13 residues in the CDR3. The CDR3 bases are TGTGCCAGCAGCCAAGTTACCTACAATGAGCAGTTCTTC. Translated: CASSQVTYNEQFF.

The sample holds a few counts of this clonotype. V is TRBV7-2 and J is TRBJ2-1; 7 bases match TRBD2. V shed 1 base, J shed 12 bases, and the junction held 12 bases outside the gene matches. Germline loops: CDR1 SGHTA, CDR2 FQGNSA. This CDR3 has 15 amino acids. This CDR3 reads CASSLGAGGWNPQFF. CDR3 in DNA: TGTGCCAGCAGCTTAGGCGCCGGGGGGTGGAATCCGCAGTTCTTC.

V is TRBV29-1 and J is TRBJ1-2, with D perhaps matching TRBD1 (6 bases). Trimming removed 4 bases from V and 3 bases from J, with 18 bases in between. The CDR3 extends over 15 amino acids. Germline CDR1 SQVTM, CDR2 ANQGSEA. CDR3 region: CSVGEGGRDYYGYTF. CDR3 nucleotide sequence: TGCAGCGTTGGGGAGGGGGGAAGGGATTACTATGGCTACACCTTC.

The rearrangement joins TRBV9 to TRBJ2-6; a weak D match, TRBD2 (5 bases). The CDR3 spans 16 residues. Looked up from germline, CDR1 is SGDLS and CDR2 is YYNGEE. V lost 0 bases and J lost 4, with 11 bases in between. The CDR3 is CASSVGMTTGANVLTF. The CDR3 DNA is TGTGCCAGCAGCGTAGGGATGACTACCGGGGCCAACGTCCTGACTTTC. The full variable domain, rest sourced from reference TRBV9 and TRBJ2-6, is DSGVTQTPKHLITATGQRVTLRCSPRSGDLSVYWYQQSLDQGLQFLIQYYNGEERAKGNILERFSAQQFPDLHSELNLSSLELGDSALYFCASSVGMTTGANVLTFGAGSRLTVL.